The clone carrying this T cell receptor (beta chain) has just one count. What it binds is unknown. Individuals having autoimmune disease history or systemic immunosuppression were not enrolled. Germline V gives CDR1 SGHVS, CDR2 FNYEAQ. CDR3 length equals 17 residues. Trimming shortened V by 1 base and J by 0 bases, and 12 bases separated the two germline ends. Generated by immunoSEQ multiplex PCR, the TCRdb table keeps only in-frame clones and is missing some. The sample contains under 65,000 clones, less than 95% of which appear only once. This sample stems from a study of OX40 agonist ivuxolimab in advanced cancers. Background on the study: There were three patients with partial responses, one having hepatocellular carcinoma and two cutaneous melanoma.

Points from the study as a whole: At 0.1 to 3.0 mg/kg and by week 6, CD4+ and CD8+ T cells in the blood had expanded clonally. Normalized T-cell clonal expansion was also low in some nonresponders.

The specimen comprised CD4+ or CD8+ T cells sorted from blood, sampled in a trial of the OX40 agonist ivuxolimab. The V gene is TRBV7-6, the J gene TRBJ2-2; the D is unclear. This clonotype was obtained from an adult with an advanced solid tumor such as melanoma, head and neck, liver or kidney cancer. CDR3 nucleotide sequence: TGTGCCAGCAGCTTAGAGCGACAAGATCCGAACACCGGGGAGCTGTTTTTT. Amino acid sequence: CASSLERQDPNTGELFF.